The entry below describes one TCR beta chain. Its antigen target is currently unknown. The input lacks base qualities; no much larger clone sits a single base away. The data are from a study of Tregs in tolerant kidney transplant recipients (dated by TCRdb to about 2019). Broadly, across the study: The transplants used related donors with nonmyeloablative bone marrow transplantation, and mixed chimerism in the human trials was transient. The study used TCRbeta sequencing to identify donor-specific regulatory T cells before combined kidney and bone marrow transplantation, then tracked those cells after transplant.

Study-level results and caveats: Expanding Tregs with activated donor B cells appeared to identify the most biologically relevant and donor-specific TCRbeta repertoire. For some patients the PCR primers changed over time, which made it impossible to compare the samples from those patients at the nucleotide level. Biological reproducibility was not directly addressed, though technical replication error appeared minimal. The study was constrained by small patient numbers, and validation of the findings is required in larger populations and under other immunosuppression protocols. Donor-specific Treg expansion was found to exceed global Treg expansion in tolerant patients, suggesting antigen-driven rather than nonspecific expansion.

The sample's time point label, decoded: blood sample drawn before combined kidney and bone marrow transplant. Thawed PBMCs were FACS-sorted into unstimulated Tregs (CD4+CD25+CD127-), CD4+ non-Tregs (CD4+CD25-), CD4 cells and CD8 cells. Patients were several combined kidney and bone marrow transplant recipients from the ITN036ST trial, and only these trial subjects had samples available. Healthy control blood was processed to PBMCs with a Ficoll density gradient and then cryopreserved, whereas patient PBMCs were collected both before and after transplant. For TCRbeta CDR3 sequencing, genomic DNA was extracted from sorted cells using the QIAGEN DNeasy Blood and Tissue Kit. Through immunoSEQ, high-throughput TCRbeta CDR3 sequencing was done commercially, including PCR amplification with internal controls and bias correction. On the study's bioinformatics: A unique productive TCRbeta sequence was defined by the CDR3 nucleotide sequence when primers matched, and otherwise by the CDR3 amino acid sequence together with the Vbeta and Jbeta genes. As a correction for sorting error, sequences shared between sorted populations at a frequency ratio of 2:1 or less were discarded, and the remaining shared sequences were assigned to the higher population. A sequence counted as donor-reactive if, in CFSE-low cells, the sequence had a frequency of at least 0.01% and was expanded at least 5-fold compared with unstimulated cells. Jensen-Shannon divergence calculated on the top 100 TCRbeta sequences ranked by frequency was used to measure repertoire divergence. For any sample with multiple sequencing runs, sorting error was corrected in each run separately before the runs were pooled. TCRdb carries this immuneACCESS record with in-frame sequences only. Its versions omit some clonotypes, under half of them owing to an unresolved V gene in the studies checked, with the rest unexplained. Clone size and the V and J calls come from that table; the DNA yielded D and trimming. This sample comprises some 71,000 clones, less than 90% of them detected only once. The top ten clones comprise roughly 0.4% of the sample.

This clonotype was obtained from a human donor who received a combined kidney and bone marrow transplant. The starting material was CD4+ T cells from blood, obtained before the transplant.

The CDR3 here reads CASSSTSGRALGEQFF. The nucleotide sequence is TGTGCCAGCAGCTCGACTAGCGGGAGGGCGCTGGGTGAGCAGTTCTTC. The rearranged segments are TRBV5-6 and TRBJ2-1; the junction holds 14 bases that match TRBD2. The germline V gene encodes CDR1 SGHDT and CDR2 YYEEEE. From its cysteine to its phenylalanine, the CDR3 spans 16 amino acids. Just CDR3 DNA is preserved here, 48 bases in frame from base 1. The V end gives up 3 bases and the J end 9 bases, leaving 8 bases in the junction not matched to a gene.